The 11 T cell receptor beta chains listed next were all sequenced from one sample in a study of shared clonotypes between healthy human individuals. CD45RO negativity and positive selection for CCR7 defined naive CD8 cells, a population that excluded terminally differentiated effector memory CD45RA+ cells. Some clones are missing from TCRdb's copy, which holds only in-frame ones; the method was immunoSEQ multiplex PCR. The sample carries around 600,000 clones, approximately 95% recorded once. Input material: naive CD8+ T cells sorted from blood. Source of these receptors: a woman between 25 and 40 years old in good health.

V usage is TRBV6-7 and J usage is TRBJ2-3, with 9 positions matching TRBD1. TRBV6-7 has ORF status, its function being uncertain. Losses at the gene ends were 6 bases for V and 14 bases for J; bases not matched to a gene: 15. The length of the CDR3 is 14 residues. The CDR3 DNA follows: TGTGCCAGCAGCCCCGGGACAGGGTGCGGAGGCCCGTATTTT. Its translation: CASSPGTGCGGPYF.

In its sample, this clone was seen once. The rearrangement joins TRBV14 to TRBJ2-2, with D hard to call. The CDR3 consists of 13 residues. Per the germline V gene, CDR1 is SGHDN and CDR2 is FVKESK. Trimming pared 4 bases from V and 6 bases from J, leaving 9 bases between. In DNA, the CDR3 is TGTGCCAGCAGCCCATTTAAGCCCGGGGAGCTGTTTTTT. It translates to CASSPFKPGELFF.

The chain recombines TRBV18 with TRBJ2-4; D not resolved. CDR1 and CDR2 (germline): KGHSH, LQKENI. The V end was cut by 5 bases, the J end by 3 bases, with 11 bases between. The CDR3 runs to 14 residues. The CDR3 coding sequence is TGTGCCAGCTCATCCAAGGTGGGCAAAAACATTCAGTACTTC. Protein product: CASSSKVGKNIQYF.

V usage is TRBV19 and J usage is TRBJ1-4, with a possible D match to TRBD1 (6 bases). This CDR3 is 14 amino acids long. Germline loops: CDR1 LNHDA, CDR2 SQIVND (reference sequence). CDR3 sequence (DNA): TGTGCAGAATTTCCGGGACAACCTAATGAAAAACTGTTTTTT. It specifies CAEFPGQPNEKLFF. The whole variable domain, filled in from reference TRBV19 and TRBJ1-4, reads DGGITQSPKYLFRKEGQNVTLSCEQNLNHDAMYWYRQDPGQGLRLIYYSQIVNDFQKGDIAEGYSVSREKKESFPLTVTSAQKNPTAFYLCAEFPGQPNEKLFFGSGTQLSVL.

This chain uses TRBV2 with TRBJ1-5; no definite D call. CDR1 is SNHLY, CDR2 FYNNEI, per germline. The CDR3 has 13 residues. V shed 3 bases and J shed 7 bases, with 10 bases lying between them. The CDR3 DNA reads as TGTGCCAGCAGTGACCCAAAGCAACAGCCCCAGCATTTT. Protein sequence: CASSDPKQQPQHF.

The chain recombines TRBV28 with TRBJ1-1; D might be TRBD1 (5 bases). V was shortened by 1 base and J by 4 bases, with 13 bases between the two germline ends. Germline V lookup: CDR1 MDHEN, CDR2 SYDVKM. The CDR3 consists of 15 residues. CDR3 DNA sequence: TGTGCCAGCAGTTTATTTGGGTCCCAGGGCACTGAAGCTTTCTTT. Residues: CASSLFGSQGTEAFF.

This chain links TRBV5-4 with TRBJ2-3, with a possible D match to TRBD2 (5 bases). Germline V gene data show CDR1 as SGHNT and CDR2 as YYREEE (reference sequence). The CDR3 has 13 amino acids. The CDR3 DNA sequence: TGTGGATCGAGGGCGGAATCCACAGATACGCAGTATTTT. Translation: CGSRAESTDTQYF.

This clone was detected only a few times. This chain's CDR3 is CASSIGIGRKNTEAFF. In nucleotides, the CDR3 is TGTGCCAGTAGTATTGGGATAGGGCGGAAGAACACTGAAGCTTTCTTT. The chain has TRBV19 and TRBJ1-1, with D unresolved. The ends were cut back, 3 bases at V and 1 base at J, with 15 bases in the middle. This CDR3 region has 16 residues. Germline values: CDR1 LNHDA, CDR2 SQIVND (reference sequence).

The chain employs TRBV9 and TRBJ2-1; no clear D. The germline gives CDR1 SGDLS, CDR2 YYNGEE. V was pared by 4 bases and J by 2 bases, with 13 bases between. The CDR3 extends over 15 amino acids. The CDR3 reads CASSPPPDAYNEQFF. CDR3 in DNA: TGTGCCAGCAGCCCCCCACCTGATGCCTACAATGAGCAGTTCTTC.

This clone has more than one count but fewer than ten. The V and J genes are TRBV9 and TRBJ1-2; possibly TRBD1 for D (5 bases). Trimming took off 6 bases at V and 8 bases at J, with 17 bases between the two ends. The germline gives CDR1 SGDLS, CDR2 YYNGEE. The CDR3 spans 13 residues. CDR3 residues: CASNAGGLQGYTF. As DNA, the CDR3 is TGTGCCAGCAACGCGGGGGGGTTACAGGGCTACACCTTC.

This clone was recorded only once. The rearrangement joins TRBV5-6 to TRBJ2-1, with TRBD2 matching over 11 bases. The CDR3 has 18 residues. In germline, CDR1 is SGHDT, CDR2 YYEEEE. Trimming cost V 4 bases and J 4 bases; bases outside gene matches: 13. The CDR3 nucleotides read TGTGCCAGCAGCGAAGGGACTAGCGGCCCGTCGAGGTACAATGAGCAGTTCTTC. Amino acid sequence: CASSEGTSGPSRYNEQFF.